The next 27 T cell receptor beta chains were all read from a single sample in a study of tumor-infiltrating lymphocytes in primary liver carcinoma. A primer in the constant region served to generate TCR beta cDNA from approximately 450 ng of total RNA. Amplification in three nested multiplex PCR rounds with slightly modified ARM-PCR gave rise to TCR beta libraries. The study ran its first two PCR rounds for roughly 11 cycles each, using TRBV1-TRBV30 forward primers and a C-beta reverse primer. TCRdb redid the calling of the multiplex PCR reads with MiXCR, one entry per CDR3 protein. Counted here are about 200,000 distinct CDR3 sequences, approximately 65% occurring once; the ten biggest clones make up 5.5% to 9%. Germline DNA was also extracted, while the blood RNA originated from unsorted whole blood. The sequenced sample consisted of peripheral blood. These receptors were obtained from a woman aged 55-69 years with primary liver carcinoma and hepatitis B virus infection.

This clonotype appeared many times. V usage is TRBV7-8 and J usage is TRBJ2-1, with unresolved D. V lost 3 bases to trimming and J lost 10 bases, with 10 bases between them. CDR3 length: 12 residues. The germline CDR1 and CDR2 sequences are SGHVS and FQNEAQ. This CDR3 reads CASSFTQGEQFF. For the CDR3, the DNA is TGTGCCAGCAGCTTTACTCAAGGGGAGCAGTTCTTC.

Notes on this clonotype: A much larger clone differs by one base, so this may be a read error. V is TRBV12-5 and J is TRBJ2-2, with D hard to call. CDR1 LGHNT and CDR2 FRNRAP come from the germline V gene. There are 12 residues in the CDR3. The CDR3 DNA reads TGTGCTAATGGTTTGGATCTCGGGGAGCTGTTTTTT. Its protein is CANGLDLGELFF. The entire variable domain, with the rest obtained from reference TRBV12-5 and TRBJ2-2, is as follows: DARVTQTPRHKVTEMGQEVTMRCQPILGHNTVFWYRQTMMQGLELLAYFRNRAPLDDSGMPKDRFSAEMPDATLATLKIQPSEPRDSAVYFCANGLDLGELFFGEGSRLTVL.

This clonotype was seen a few times. J is TRBJ2-2 and V is TRBV6-6; 7 bases match TRBD2. Germline V CDR1 and CDR2: MNHNY, SVGAGI (reference sequence). J lost 8 bases, V lost 6 bases, and 9 bases had no gene match. The CDR3 is made up of 14 amino acids. For the CDR3, the DNA is TGTGCCAGCAGCCTTCTAGCGGCGTATGGGGAGCTGTTTTTT. It translates to CASSLLAAYGELFF.

Details on this clonotype: This sequence may be a read error, since a much larger clone differs from it by one base. This chain joins TRBV6-5 and TRBJ2-1; 7 bases line up with TRBD1. Looked up from germline, CDR1 is MNHEY and CDR2 is SVGAGI. This CDR3 has 15 amino acids. CDR3: CVSKVETGANNEQFF. CDR3 DNA: TGTGTCAGCAAAGTGGAAACAGGGGCAAACAATGAGCAGTTCTTC.

Only one count was recorded for this clonotype. It may be a read error: a sequence one base away is much more abundant. The rearrangement joins TRBV5-5 to TRBJ2-3; the D gene could be TRBD1 or TRBD2 (5 bases each). This CDR3 is built from 14 residues. Germline CDR1 SGHKS, CDR2 YYEKEE (reference sequence). CDR3 region: CASSLRDGTDMQYF. The DNA of the CDR3 is TGTGCCAGCAGCCTCAGGGACGGCACAGATATGCAGTATTTT.

Notes on this clonotype: A much larger clone sits a single nucleotide away, making a read error possible. The gene calls are TRBV5-1 and TRBJ1-5, with no clear D. The CDR3 is made up of 15 amino acids. Germline V gene data show CDR1 as SGHRS and CDR2 as YFSETQ. The CDR3 DNA is TGCGCCAGCACCTTGGGAGTTGGTGGGCAACAGCCCCAGCATTTT. Residues: CASTLGVGGQQPQHF.

This clonotype was counted at least ten times. The chain employs TRBV11-3 and TRBJ1-1, with 12 bases fitting TRBD1. The V gene's germline CDR1 is SGHNT and CDR2 YENEEA. With V trimmed by 5 bases and J by 6 bases, 4 bases remained unmatched. The CDR3 runs to 14 residues. The chain's CDR3 is CASSTGQGAPEAFF. For the CDR3, the DNA is TGTGCCAGCAGCACGGGACAGGGGGCCCCTGAAGCTTTCTTT.

Comment on this clonotype: The CDR3 ends on some other residue instead of the conserved phenylalanine or tryptophan, so this is likely a read error. The rearrangement links TRBV11-2 to TRBJ2-1; perhaps TRBD2 as D (6 bases). The CDR3 is 16 amino acids. V was shortened by 5 bases and J by 7 bases, with 21 bases between the two germline ends. Germline CDR1 SGHAT, CDR2 FQNNGV. The DNA of the CDR3 is TGTGCCAGCAGCCCTTCTAGCAGGAGGGCCAATAATGAGCAGTTCATC. Its translation is CASSPSSRRANNEQFI.

Points on this clonotype: Possible read error: a much larger clone is one base away. This chain uses TRBV12-3 or TRBV12-4 with TRBJ2-7; the D gene is possibly TRBD1 (7 bases). This CDR3 is 16 amino acids long. The DNA of the CDR3 is TGTGCCAGCAGTACCGGAGGGGGCTCAAGCTCCTACGAGCAGCACTTC. Encoded protein: CASSTGGGSSSYEQHF.

J is TRBJ2-1 and V is TRBV7-3; D is uncertain. CDR3 length: 15 residues. The ends were cut back, 3 bases at V and 5 bases at J, with 14 bases in the middle. The V gene's germline CDR1 is SGHTA and CDR2 FQGTGA. Written as DNA, the CDR3 is TGTGCCAGCAGCTTCGCGAGGAGTCGGAACAATGAGCAGTTCTTC. As protein: CASSFARSRNNEQFF.

Points on this clonotype: Since a much larger clone is just one base distant, this may be a read error. The chain couples TRBV6-1 to TRBJ1-6; D unclear. Germline V gene data show CDR1 as MNHNS and CDR2 as SASEGT. The CDR3 spans 8 residues. The CDR3: CVTNNDHF. CDR3 bases: TGTGTCACCAATAACGACCACTTT.

This clonotype appeared many times. CDR3 nucleotide sequence: TGTGCCAGCAGTAACGGGGCCTACGAGCAGTACTTC. Its translation is CASSNGAYEQYF. V is TRBV2 and J is TRBJ2-7; a possible D gene is TRBD2 (5 bases). V gave up 5 bases and J gave up 2 bases, with 7 bases separating them. Germline-derived CDR1 and CDR2 are SNHLY and FYNNEI. CDR3 length: 12 amino acids.

This chain joins TRBV29-1 and TRBJ2-1, with 13 bases identical to TRBD2. The V segment lost 1 base and the J segment 11 bases; nucleotides outside the gene matches: 11. This CDR3 spans 16 amino acids. Germline CDR1 reads SQVTM; CDR2 reads ANQGSEA. The CDR3, as DNA: TGCAGCGTTGAAGGTGAGACTAGCGGGAGGTGGAATAAGCAGTTCTTC. Residues: CSVEGETSGRWNKQFF.

About this clonotype: One end of the junction is discordant with germline, which a read error may explain. The CDR3 DNA reads as TGTGCCAGCAGTTACCAGACAGGATCTGGGGACAACGTCCTGACTTTC. Amino acids: CASSYQTGSGDNVLTF. The V gene is TRBV6-5, the J gene TRBJ2-6, with D perhaps TRBD1 (6 bases). The CDR3 covers 16 residues. Germline CDR1 and CDR2: MNHEY and SVGAGI.

Details on this clonotype: Being one base from a much bigger clone, this may be a read error. It is likely a read error, because the conserved phenylalanine at the end of the CDR3 is missing. V is TRBV14 and J is TRBJ2-1; D perhaps matches TRBD2 (5 bases). V was trimmed by 1 base and J by 8 bases, leaving 9 bases between them. The CDR3 consists of 13 residues. CDR1 SGHDN and CDR2 FVKESK come from the germline V gene. This CDR3 is CASSQVLAHEQFL. The CDR3, as DNA: TGTGCCAGCAGCCAAGTTCTAGCCCATGAGCAGTTCCTC.

Comments on this clonotype: The germline gene is not matched at one end of the junction; a read error may be the cause. V and J are TRBV29-1 and TRBJ2-7; 14 bases are a match to TRBD2. This CDR3 has 16 amino acids. Looked up from germline, CDR1 is SQVTM and CDR2 is ANQGSEA. The CDR3 spells CSVGTSGSRAPYDQYF. The DNA for the CDR3 is TGCAGCGTGGGGACTAGCGGGAGTCGGGCCCCCTACGATCAGTACTTC.

Remarks on this clonotype: This may come from a read error, since a much larger clone is one base off. V and J are TRBV6-5 and TRBJ2-7; 7 nucleotides agree with TRBD1. Per the germline V gene, CDR1 is MNHEY and CDR2 is SVGAGI. This CDR3 region has 14 residues. The CDR3 DNA follows: TGTGTCAGCAAACCACCGGGACAGTGGGACGAGCAGTACTTC. This gives the protein CVSKPPGQWDEQYF.

V and J are TRBV10-3 and TRBJ2-1; 11 bases are shared with TRBD1. Germline CDR1 reads ENHRY; CDR2 reads SYGVKD. V lost 3 bases to trimming and J lost 6 bases; unmatched junction nucleotides: 4. The CDR3 spans 15 residues. The CDR3 is CAISDHGQGANEQFF. The CDR3 coding sequence is TGTGCCATCAGTGATCACGGACAGGGGGCCAATGAGCAGTTCTTC.

The rearrangement uses TRBV2 and TRBJ1-5, with no clear D. CDR3 size: 14 residues. Germline lookup yields CDR1 SNHLY and CDR2 FYNNEI. Trimming shortened V by 7 bases and J by 6 bases, and 16 bases separated the two germline ends. The CDR3 reads CASTGEGVSQPQHF. CDR3 bases: TGTGCCAGCACCGGGGAGGGAGTTTCTCAGCCCCAGCATTTT.

The chain links TRBV5-1 to TRBJ1-1; 12 bases agree with TRBD1. The length of the CDR3 is 17 residues. V lost 4 bases, J lost 6 bases, and 13 bases stayed unmatched. Germline values: CDR1 SGHRS, CDR2 YFSETQ. The CDR3 sequence: CASSLKKPGQGASEAFF. The CDR3 DNA reads as TGCGCCAGCAGCCTGAAAAAACCGGGACAGGGGGCCTCTGAAGCTTTCTTT.

V usage is TRBV30 and J usage is TRBJ1-1; tentative D call: TRBD1 (5 bases). Germline-derived CDR1 and CDR2 are GTSNPN and SVGIG (reference sequence). The CDR3 is made up of 14 amino acids. V lost 0 bases and J lost 1, with 9 bases in between. The CDR3 DNA reads as TGTGCCTGGAGTGTAGAGGGGACGAACACTGAAGCTTTCTTT. Residues: CAWSVEGTNTEAFF.

This clonotype was counted at least ten times. The rearrangement joins TRBV29-1 to TRBJ2-1; 7 bases map to TRBD1. V shed 3 bases, J shed 6 bases, and the junction held 2 bases outside the gene matches. The CDR3 runs to 12 residues. CDR1 is SQVTM and CDR2 is ANQGSEA in the germline V gene. The CDR3 DNA is TGCAGCGTTGAGGGACAGCCCAATGAGCAGTTCTTC. Translation: CSVEGQPNEQFF.

This clonotype came up many times. The CDR3 sequence: CASSQDGDSTDTQYF. In DNA form, the CDR3 reads TGCGCCAGCAGCCAAGATGGGGACAGCACAGATACGCAGTATTTT. This sequence joins TRBV4-1 and TRBJ2-3; D could derive from TRBD1 or TRBD2 (5 bases each). Looked up from germline, CDR1 is MGHRA and CDR2 is YSYEKL. There are 15 residues in the CDR3. Trimming cost V 0 bases and J 0 bases, with 7 bases left between them.

This clonotype has a single count. A read error may explain this, as a much larger clone is one base away. The genes are TRBV5-4 and TRBJ2-7, with 10 bases fitting TRBD1. Germline-derived CDR1 and CDR2 are SGHNT and YYREEE (reference sequence). This CDR3 has 15 amino acids. The CDR3 DNA reads as TGTGCCAGCAGGTCCGGGACAGGGGCGGCCTACAAGCAGTACTTC. It translates to CASRSGTGAAYKQYF.

This clonotype occurred a few times. A much larger clonotype is one base distant, so this may be a read error. This chain connects TRBV29-1 to TRBJ1-4; D remains unclear. The germline V gene has CDR1 SQVTM and CDR2 ANQGSEA. The CDR3 contains 12 residues. The CDR3 nucleotides are TGCAGAGTTGGTACGAGTAATGAAAAACTGTTTTTT. Translated, it gives CRVGTSNEKLFF.

A note on this clonotype: The junction departs from the called germline gene at one end, perhaps through a read error. The V gene is TRBV6-5, the J gene TRBJ2-1; the D gene is possibly TRBD2 (5 bases). In germline, CDR1 is MNHEY, CDR2 SVGAGI. The CDR3 loop spans 13 amino acids. The CDR3 loop reads CASSHVLDGEQFF. The DNA of the CDR3 is TGTGCCAGCAGCCACGTACTAGACGGTGAGCAGTTCTTT.

About this clonotype: The CDR3 ends on some other residue instead of the conserved phenylalanine or tryptophan, so this is likely a read error. Because the CDR3's place on the DNA is in doubt, the DNA is left out and the CDR3 is given as listed by TCRdb. V and J are TRBV11-2 and TRBJ2-7; no DNA check was done on the table's D call, TRBD2. The CDR3 has 13 amino acids, counting both end residues. CDR1 and CDR2 from the germline V gene are SGHAT and FQNNGV. The CDR3 here is CASGFSRQSPGGL.